The 26 T cell receptor beta chains presented below share a single source sample, sequenced in a study of CD8 T cells in Susac syndrome. Reverse transcription of roughly 0.5 to 1 ug RNA was performed with random hexamers. Using its own MiXCR run on the immunoSEQ multiplex PCR reads, TCRdb lists one record per CDR3 protein. This table holds approximately 200,000 distinct CDR3 sequences, more than 85% found once. The source material was CD4+ T cells from PBMCs. The origin of the receptors is a human donor with multiple sclerosis.

The chain links TRBV9 to TRBJ2-3; D unresolved. CDR1 is SGDLS and CDR2 is YYNGEE in the germline V gene. The length of the CDR3 is 14 residues. V lost 6 bases and J lost 0, with 11 bases in between. The CDR3 nucleotides read TGTGCCAGCACCCCCCAGTCTAGCACAGATACGCAGTATTTT. As protein: CASTPQSSTDTQYF.

The gene calls are TRBV11-2 and TRBJ1-4, with D uncertain. The CDR3 covers 15 residues. Germline CDR1 SGHAT, CDR2 FQNNGV. The V gene lost 0 bases and the J gene lost 3 bases, with 8 bases spanning the gap. CDR3 residues: CASSLDGQPNEKLFF. The CDR3 bases are TGTGCCAGCAGCTTAGATGGGCAGCCTAATGAAAAACTGTTTTTT.

The V gene is TRBV14, the J gene TRBJ1-2; 7 bases agree with TRBD1. The CDR3 length is 15 residues. Germline CDR1 and CDR2: SGHDN and FVKESK. With V trimmed by 0 bases and J by 8 bases, 9 bases remained unmatched. The CDR3 DNA follows: TGTGCCAGCAGCCAAGAGATCGAAAACAGGGGCGGCTACACCTTC. Its protein product is CASSQEIENRGGYTF.

CDR3 nucleotides: TGCAGCGTTGACGGTTTAACGGCAGGGGGCACCGGGGAGCTGTTTTTT. This translates into CSVDGLTAGGTGELFF. The chain employs TRBV29-1 and TRBJ2-2, with 7 bases fitting TRBD1. Germline V gene sequence: CDR1 SQVTM, CDR2 ANQGSEA. After removal of 3 bases from V and 4 bases from J, the junction contained 11 bases not matched to a gene. The CDR3 consists of 16 residues.

The chain employs TRBV3-1 and TRBJ2-7; D possibly corresponds to TRBD2 (6 bases). The length of the CDR3 is 16 residues. V lost 1 base, J lost 6 bases, and 19 bases lay in between. Per the germline V gene, CDR1 is LGHDT and CDR2 is YNNKEL (reference sequence). The CDR3 region has the DNA TGTGCCAGCAGCCAAGGGGACTGCCGCTGGATTCCCGAGCAGTACGTC. It encodes CASSQGDCRWIPEQYV.

V and J are TRBV13 and TRBJ2-3, with TRBD2 matching 7 bases. Trimming at V came to 8 bases and at J to 2 bases, leaving 10 bases not matched to a gene. This CDR3 is built from 15 residues. The germline CDR1 and CDR2 sequences are PRHDT and FYEKMQ (reference sequence). CDR3 in amino acids: CASSPPGGNTDTQYF. The CDR3, as DNA: TGTGCCAGCTCACCCCCGGGGGGAAACACAGATACGCAGTATTTT.

V and J are TRBV20-1 and TRBJ2-1; D uncertain. The CDR3 consists of 13 residues. Germline lookup yields CDR1 DFQATT and CDR2 SNEGSKA (reference sequence). The V end was cut by 2 bases, the J end by 7 bases, with 12 bases between. In DNA form, the CDR3 reads TGCAGTGCTAGAAGTGGTAGGGTGAATGAGCAGTTCTTC. This translates into CSARSGRVNEQFF.

V is TRBV30 and J is TRBJ1-2; 7 bases fit TRBD1. This CDR3 is built from 13 residues. The V segment lost 4 bases and the J segment 8 bases; nucleotides outside the gene matches: 10. In germline, CDR1 is GTSNPN, CDR2 SVGIG (reference sequence). This CDR3 reads CAWIGTAGQGYTF. In nucleotides, the CDR3 is TGTGCCTGGATTGGGACAGCAGGTCAGGGCTACACCTTC.

The chain joins TRBV7-2 to TRBJ2-7; D call uncertain. V shed 0 bases and J shed 4 bases, with 10 bases lying between them. CDR3 size: 14 residues. The germline gives CDR1 SGHTA, CDR2 FQGNSA. The CDR3: CASSLAPELYEQYV. DNA for the CDR3: TGTGCCAGCAGCTTAGCGCCGGAATTATACGAGCAGTACGTC.

The rearrangement links TRBV7-2 to TRBJ2-7; D is unresolved. The CDR3 has 13 amino acids. Germline-derived CDR1 and CDR2 are SGHTA and FQGNSA. The V and J ends lost 4 bases and 4 bases respectively, with 11 bases between them. This CDR3 is CASSSPQAYEQYV. The DNA of the CDR3 is TGTGCCAGCAGCTCCCCCCAGGCTTACGAGCAGTACGTC.

V and J are TRBV29-1 and TRBJ1-6; perhaps TRBD1 as D (6 bases). Germline assignment: CDR1 SQVTM and CDR2 ANQGSEA. The CDR3 is 16 amino acids. The V gene lost 0 bases and the J gene lost 7 bases, with 16 bases spanning the gap. The CDR3 loop reads CSVEDRAARGNSPLHF. CDR3 in DNA: TGCAGCGTTGAAGATCGGGCGGCGAGGGGGAATTCACCCCTCCACTTT.

CDR3 DNA: TGTGCCAGCAGCCAAGACTTGGGTCTGCGGTTCTTC. It specifies CASSQDLGLRFF. J is TRBJ2-1 and V is TRBV3-1; no clear D gene. V lost 0 bases to trimming and J lost 15 bases, with 12 bases between them. Germline V gives CDR1 LGHDT, CDR2 YNNKEL (reference sequence). The CDR3 extends over 12 amino acids.

The J gene is TRBJ2-3, the V gene TRBV9; D remains ambiguous. The CDR3 length is 15 residues. Germline values: CDR1 SGDLS, CDR2 YYNGEE. Trimming left V 7 bases short and J 3 bases short, with 18 bases between. CDR3 DNA: TGTGCCAGCGCCCCAGCACCAAGGTTGACAGATACGCAGTATTTT. Its protein product is CASAPAPRLTDTQYF.

This chain uses TRBV7-9 with TRBJ1-2, with D uncertain. The CDR3 length is 9 residues. The germline gives CDR1 SEHNR, CDR2 FQNEAQ (reference sequence). Trimming removed 10 bases at V and 7 bases at J, with 7 bases between. The CDR3 here is CATLSGYTF. DNA of the CDR3: TGTGCCACCCTTAGTGGCTACACCTTC.

The J gene is TRBJ1-6, the V gene TRBV15, with D hard to call. CDR1 LNHNV and CDR2 YYDKDF come from the germline V gene (reference sequence). The CDR3 spans 14 residues. Trimming cost V 3 bases and J 7 bases, with 10 bases left between them. The CDR3 DNA is TGTGCCACCAGCAGGATCCAGGACAATTCACCCCTCCACTTT. It translates to CATSRIQDNSPLHF.

The chain combines TRBV15 with TRBJ1-2, with TRBD1 identical over 9 bases. V was clipped by 1 base and J by 0 bases; unmatched bases: 0. The CDR3 loop spans 15 amino acids. Germline V gene sequence: CDR1 LNHNV, CDR2 YYDKDF (reference sequence). The CDR3 nucleotides are TGTGCCACCAGCAGAGGGACAGGGGCTAACTATGGCTACACCTTC. Amino acids: CATSRGTGANYGYTF.

The chain joins TRBV6-5 to TRBJ1-1; D is unclear. Looked up from germline, CDR1 is MNHEY and CDR2 is SVGAGI. The CDR3 consists of 13 residues. V gave up 5 bases and J gave up 5 bases, with 12 bases separating them. The CDR3 DNA follows: TGTGCCAGCAGTCTGGCTCTGGAGACTGAAGCTTTCTTT. Protein: CASSLALETEAFF.

V gene TRBV9 combines with J gene TRBJ1-4, with 7 bases that match TRBD1. This CDR3 has 13 residues. With V trimmed by 0 bases and J by 7 bases, 0 bases remained unmatched. Looked up from germline, CDR1 is SGDLS and CDR2 is YYNGEE. The CDR3 DNA follows: TGTGCCAGCAGCGTAGGACAGGGTGAAAAACTGTTTTTT. It specifies CASSVGQGEKLFF.

The chain has TRBV12-3 or TRBV12-4 and TRBJ1-5; 11 positions match TRBD1. This CDR3 comprises 15 residues. V dropped 6 bases and J dropped 6; count of bases not matched to a gene: 7. CDR3 protein: CASSRTGGRSQPQHF. The CDR3 DNA reads TGTGCCAGCAGCCGGACAGGGGGCCGGAGTCAGCCCCAGCATTTT.

This chain joins TRBV20-1 and TRBJ1-5; D call uncertain. V dropped 0 bases and J dropped 3 bases, with 6 bases sitting between them. Germline-derived CDR1 and CDR2 are DFQATT and SNEGSKA (reference sequence). This CDR3 region has 13 residues. The CDR3 is CSARDPYNQPQHF. The CDR3 coding sequence is TGCAGTGCTAGAGATCCCTACAATCAGCCCCAGCATTTT.

The chain joins TRBV20-1 to TRBJ1-4; possibly TRBD1 for D (5 bases). Between the trimmed V and J ends, which lost 6 bases and 5 bases, there was a span of 13 bases. Germline CDR1 reads DFQATT; CDR2 reads SNEGSKA (reference sequence). CDR3 length equals 13 residues. The CDR3 sequence: CSARGGPNEKLFF. CDR3 sequence (DNA): TGCAGTGCCCGGGGGGGTCCCAATGAAAAACTGTTTTTT.

V is TRBV6-6 and J is TRBJ2-7; possible D gene TRBD2, 6 bases. This CDR3 is built from 13 residues. Germline CDR1 MNHNY, CDR2 SVGAGI (reference sequence). The V end lost 7 bases, the J end lost 4 bases, and 14 bases lay between the germline ends. The CDR3 DNA follows: TGTGCCAGCACCTTGACTAGTACTTACGAGCAGTACTTC. Protein product: CASTLTSTYEQYF.

The rearrangement uses TRBV27 and TRBJ2-1; no reliable D call. This CDR3 has 11 amino acids. Germline V gene data show CDR1 as MNHEY and CDR2 as SMNVEV (reference sequence). Trimming removed 2 bases from V and 10 bases from J, with 6 bases in between. The CDR3 DNA sequence: TGTGCCAGCAGTTTAGTGGCGGAGCAGTTCTTC. Its translation: CASSLVAEQFF.

V is TRBV7-3 and J is TRBJ2-5, with 11 bases identical to TRBD2. Trimming cost V 5 bases and J 4 bases; bases outside gene matches: 6. This CDR3 is built from 15 residues. Germline V lookup: CDR1 SGHTA, CDR2 FQGTGA. CDR3 region: CASSITSGGRETQYF. The CDR3 DNA follows: TGTGCCAGCAGCATCACTAGCGGGGGTAGAGAGACCCAGTACTTC. Full variable domain (remainder filled in from reference TRBV7-3 and TRBJ2-5): GAGVSQTPSNKVTEKGKYVELRCDPISGHTALYWYRQSLGQGPEFLIYFQGTGAADDSGLPNDRFFAVRPEGSVSTLKIQRTERGDSAVYLCASSITSGGRETQYFGPGTRLLVL.

For the CDR3, the DNA is TGTGCCAGCAACGCGGACAGGGGGGCCTACGAGCAGTACGTC. It specifies CASNADRGAYEQYV. The genes are TRBV2 and TRBJ2-7; 10 bases line up with TRBD1. The CDR3 runs to 14 residues. Germline loops: CDR1 SNHLY, CDR2 FYNNEI. With 7 bases clipped from V and 2 bases from J, the junction kept 5 bases outside the gene matches.

The chain recombines TRBV7-2 with TRBJ1-1; the D gene is possibly TRBD1 (5 bases). The germline V gene has CDR1 SGHTA and CDR2 FQGNSA. This CDR3 comprises 15 residues. V was clipped by 1 base and J by 1 base, with 10 bases between them. Written as DNA, the CDR3 is TGTGCCAGCAGCTTAGAAAGAGGGGCGAACACTGAAGCTTTCTTT. This codes for CASSLERGANTEAFF.